The entry below gives a single T cell receptor (beta chain) sequence along with its context. The sample originates from a study of blood T cell repertoires in COVID-19. On the study more broadly: T cells, B-cell-depleted T cells, or PBMCs provided the cDNA or gDNA that served as material.

The method was immunoSEQ multiplex PCR; TCRdb's version includes in-frame clones alone and lacks a portion of them. The sample contains under 200,000 clones, about 90% of which appear only once. Trimming shortened V by 5 bases and J by 4 bases, and 14 bases separated the two germline ends. Germline loops: CDR1 SGHTA, CDR2 FQGNSA. The CDR3 consists of 15 residues. The chain employs TRBV7-2 and TRBJ2-2; D gene ambiguous. The source material was PBMCs or T cells enriched from blood (not recorded which). The TCR sequence derives from a woman aged 45-59 years who had recovered from COVID-19. The CDR3 coding sequence is TGTGCCAGCAGCCTCCGTGTGAGGAGCACCGGGGAGCTGTTTTTT. Its protein is CASSLRVRSTGELFF.